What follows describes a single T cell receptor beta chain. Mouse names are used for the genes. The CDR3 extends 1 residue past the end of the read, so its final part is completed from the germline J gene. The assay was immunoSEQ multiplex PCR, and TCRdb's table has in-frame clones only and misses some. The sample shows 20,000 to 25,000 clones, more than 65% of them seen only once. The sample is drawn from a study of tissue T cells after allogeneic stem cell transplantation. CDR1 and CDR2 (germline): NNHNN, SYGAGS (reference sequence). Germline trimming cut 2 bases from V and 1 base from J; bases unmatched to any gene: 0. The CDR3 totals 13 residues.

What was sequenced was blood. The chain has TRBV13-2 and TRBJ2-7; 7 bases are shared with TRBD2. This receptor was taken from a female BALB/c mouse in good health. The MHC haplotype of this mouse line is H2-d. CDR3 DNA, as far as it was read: TGTGCCAGCGGTGACTGGGGGTCCTATGAACAGTAC. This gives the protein CASGDWGSYEQY. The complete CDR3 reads CASGDWGSYEQYF.